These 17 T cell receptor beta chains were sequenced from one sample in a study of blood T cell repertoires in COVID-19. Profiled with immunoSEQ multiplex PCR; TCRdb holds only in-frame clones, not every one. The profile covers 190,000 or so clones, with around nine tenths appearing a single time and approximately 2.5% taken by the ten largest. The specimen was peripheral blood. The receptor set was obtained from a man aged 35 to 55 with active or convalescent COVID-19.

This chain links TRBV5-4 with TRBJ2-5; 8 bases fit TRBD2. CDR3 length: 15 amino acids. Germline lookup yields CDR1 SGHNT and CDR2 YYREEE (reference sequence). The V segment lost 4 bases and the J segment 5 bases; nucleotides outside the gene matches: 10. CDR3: CASSAGGGLVETQYF. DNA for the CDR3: TGTGCCAGCAGCGCTGGGGGGGGACTAGTGGAGACCCAGTACTTC.

The CDR3 reads CASSPSGETQYF. The CDR3 DNA reads as TGCGCCAGCAGCCCGTCGGGGGAGACCCAGTACTTC. This chain connects TRBV5-1 to TRBJ2-5; TRBD2 is a possible D gene (5 bases). V lost 4 bases to trimming and J lost 5 bases, with 9 bases between them. The CDR3 is 12 amino acids. The germline gives CDR1 SGHRS, CDR2 YFSETQ.

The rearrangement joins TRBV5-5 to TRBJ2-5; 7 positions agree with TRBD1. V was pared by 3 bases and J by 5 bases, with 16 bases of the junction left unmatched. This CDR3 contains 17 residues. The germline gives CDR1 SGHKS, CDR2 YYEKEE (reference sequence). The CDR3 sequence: CASSSKLRDSPEETQYF. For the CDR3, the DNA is TGTGCCAGCAGCTCAAAACTCCGGGACAGTCCCGAGGAGACCCAGTACTTC.

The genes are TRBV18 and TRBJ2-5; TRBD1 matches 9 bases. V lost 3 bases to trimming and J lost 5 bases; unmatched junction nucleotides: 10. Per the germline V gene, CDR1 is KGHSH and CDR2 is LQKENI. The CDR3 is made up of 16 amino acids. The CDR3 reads CASSPVQGAQGETQYF. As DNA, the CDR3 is TGTGCCAGCTCACCTGTACAGGGGGCCCAGGGGGAGACCCAGTACTTC.

The DNA for the CDR3 is TGTGCCAGCAGTTTCGGTAACTATGGCTACACCTTC. It yields the protein CASSFGNYGYTF. This chain connects TRBV28 to TRBJ1-2; D remains unclear. CDR1 MDHEN and CDR2 SYDVKM come from the germline V gene. The CDR3 extends over 12 amino acids. V lost 3 bases, J lost 1 base, and 3 bases lay in between.

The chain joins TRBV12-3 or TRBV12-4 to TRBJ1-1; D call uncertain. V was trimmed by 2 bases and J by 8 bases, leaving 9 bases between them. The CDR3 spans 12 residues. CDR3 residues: CASSLSGGEAFF. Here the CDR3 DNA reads TGTGCCAGCAGTTTATCCGGAGGGGAAGCTTTCTTT.

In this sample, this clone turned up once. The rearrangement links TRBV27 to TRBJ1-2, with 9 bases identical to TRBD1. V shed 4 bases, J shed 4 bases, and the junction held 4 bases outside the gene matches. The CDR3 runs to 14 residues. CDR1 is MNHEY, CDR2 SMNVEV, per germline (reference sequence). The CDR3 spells CASSSGQGFYGYTF. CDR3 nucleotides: TGTGCCAGCAGTTCGGGACAGGGATTCTATGGCTACACCTTC.

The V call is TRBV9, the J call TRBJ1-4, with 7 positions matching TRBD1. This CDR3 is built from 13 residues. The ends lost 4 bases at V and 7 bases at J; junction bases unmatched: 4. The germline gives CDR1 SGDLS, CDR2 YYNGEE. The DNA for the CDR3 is TGTGCCAGCAGCAAACGGGACAGTGAAAAACTGTTTTTT. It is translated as CASSKRDSEKLFF.

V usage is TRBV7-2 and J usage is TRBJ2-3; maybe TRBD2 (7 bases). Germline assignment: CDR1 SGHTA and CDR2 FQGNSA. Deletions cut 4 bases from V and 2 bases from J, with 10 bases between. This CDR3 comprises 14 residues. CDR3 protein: CASSWGGITDTQYF. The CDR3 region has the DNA TGTGCCAGCAGCTGGGGGGGCATCACAGATACGCAGTATTTT.

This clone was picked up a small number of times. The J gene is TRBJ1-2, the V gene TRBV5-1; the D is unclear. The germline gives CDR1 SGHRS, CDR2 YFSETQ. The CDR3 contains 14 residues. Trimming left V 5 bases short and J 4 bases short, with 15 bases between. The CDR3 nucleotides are TGCGCCAGCAGGCTGACTTATACCACCTATGGCTACACCTTC. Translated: CASRLTYTTYGYTF.

CDR3: CASSIAPDRPTTSSTDTQYF. The CDR3 bases are TGTGCCAGTAGTATAGCCCCGGACAGACCGACCACCTCTAGCACAGATACGCAGTATTTT. The chain joins TRBV19 to TRBJ2-3; D perhaps matches TRBD1 (6 bases). Looked up from germline, CDR1 is LNHDA and CDR2 is SQIVND (reference sequence). V was shortened by 1 base and J by 0 bases, with 23 bases between the two germline ends. The CDR3 totals 20 residues.

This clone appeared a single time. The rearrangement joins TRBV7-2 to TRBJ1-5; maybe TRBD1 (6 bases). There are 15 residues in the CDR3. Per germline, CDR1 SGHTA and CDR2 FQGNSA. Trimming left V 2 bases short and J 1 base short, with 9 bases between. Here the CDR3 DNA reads TGTGCCAGCAGCTTAAATAGGGGGAGCAATCAGCCCCAGCATTTT. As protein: CASSLNRGSNQPQHF. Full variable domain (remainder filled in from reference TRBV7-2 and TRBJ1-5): GAGVSQSPSNKVTEKGKDVELRCDPISGHTALYWYRQSLGQGLEFLIYFQGNSAPDKSGLPSDRFSAERTGGSVSTLTIQRTQQEDSAVYLCASSLNRGSNQPQHFGDGTRLSIL.

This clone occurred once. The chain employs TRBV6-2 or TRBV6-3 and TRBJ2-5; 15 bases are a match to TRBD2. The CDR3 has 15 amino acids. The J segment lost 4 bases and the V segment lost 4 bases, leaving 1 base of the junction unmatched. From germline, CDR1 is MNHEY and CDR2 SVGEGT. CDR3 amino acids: CASSWTSGGAETQYF. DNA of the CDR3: TGTGCCAGCAGTTGGACTAGCGGGGGGGCAGAGACCCAGTACTTC.

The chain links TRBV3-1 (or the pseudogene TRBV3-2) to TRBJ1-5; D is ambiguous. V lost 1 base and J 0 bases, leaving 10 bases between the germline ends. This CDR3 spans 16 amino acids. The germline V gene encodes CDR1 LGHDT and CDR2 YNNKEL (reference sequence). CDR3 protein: CASSQGHTNSNQPQHF. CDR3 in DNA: TGTGCCAGCAGCCAAGGGCACACTAATAGCAATCAGCCCCAGCATTTT.

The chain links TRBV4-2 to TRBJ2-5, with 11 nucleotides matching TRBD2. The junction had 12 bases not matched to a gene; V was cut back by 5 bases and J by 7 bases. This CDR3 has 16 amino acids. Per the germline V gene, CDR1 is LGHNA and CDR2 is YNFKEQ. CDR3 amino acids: CASSSTSGGLPGTQYF. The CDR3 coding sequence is TGTGCCAGCAGCTCAACTAGCGGGGGCCTCCCCGGGACCCAGTACTTC.

CDR3 in DNA: TGTGCCAGCAGCCAACCAGTGGGGGTTAGCGGGGGGCGCCTGAGGGAGACCCAGTACTTC. As protein: CASSQPVGVSGGRLRETQYF. The rearrangement joins TRBV3-1 (or the pseudogene TRBV3-2) to TRBJ2-5; 10 bases agree with TRBD2. CDR1 LGHDT and CDR2 YNNKEL come from the germline V gene (reference sequence). The trim removed 2 bases at V and 5 bases at J, leaving 20 bases unmatched. CDR3 size: 20 residues.

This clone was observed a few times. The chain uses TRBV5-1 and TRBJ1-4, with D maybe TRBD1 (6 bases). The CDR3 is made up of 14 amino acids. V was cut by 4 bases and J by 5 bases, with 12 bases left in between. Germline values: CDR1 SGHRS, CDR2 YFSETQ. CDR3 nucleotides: TGCGCCAGCAGCCTGGACAGCTTCAATGAAAAACTGTTTTTT. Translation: CASSLDSFNEKLFF.